The sequence of this T cell receptor beta chain was determined in a study of blood T cell repertoires in COVID-19. Turning to the study itself: Whether acute or convalescent, the COVID-19 samples came from the United States, Italy and Spain.

In the original processing: Amplified reference gene primers provided the basis for estimating nucleated cell counts. TCRdb keeps only in-frame clones here, not all; method: immunoSEQ multiplex PCR. V, J and clone size reflect that table, while D and trimming were determined from the DNA. Here the sample spans more than 200,000 clones, roughly 80% being singletons. In this sample, this clone turned up a few times. Germline values: CDR1 GTSNPN, CDR2 SVGIG (reference sequence). J gave up 2 bases and V 5 bases, and 8 bases lay outside the gene matches. The CDR3 loop spans 15 amino acids. Input material: peripheral blood. The sequence derives from a woman between 40 and 50 years old with active or convalescent COVID-19. The rearrangement uses TRBV30 and TRBJ1-5; 8 bases are a match to TRBD1. The CDR3 loop reads CAWGTGTGGNQPQHF. The DNA of the CDR3 is TGTGCCTGGGGAACCGGGACAGGAGGCAATCAGCCCCAGCATTTT.